The text below deals with one T cell receptor (beta chain). What it binds is not known. The CDR3 runs 15 residues. V shed 1 base and J shed 0 bases, with 7 bases lying between them. The sample comes from a study of human T cells and chemical hapten exposure. At the level of the study: It was small differences in pooled library volume that mainly caused per-sample TCR yields to vary. Study outcomes and limitations: Expanded TCRs created a significantly greater count of big CDR3 similarity clusters than controls did.

A single record per CDR3 protein comes from TCRdb applying MiXCR to the RACE reads. The sample lists about 160,000 distinct CDR3 sequences, around a quarter seen once, with around 2.3% in the top ten. Time point given: patch test 3, about 24 weeks after DPC sensitization. Documented treatment: therapeutic diphenylcyclopropenone sensitization with weekly scalp DPC. Patch tests were applied only after blood draws. This clonotype was obtained from a woman in her late teens or twenties with alopecia areata. Some clones in this sample may be carry-over from other donors' samples. V gene TRBV12-3 or TRBV12-4 combines with J gene TRBJ1-3, with D unclear. The source material was whole blood, sampled in connection with sensitization to the hapten diphenylcyclopropenone (DPC). CDR3 residues: CASSLGSVSGNTIYF. CDR3 DNA sequence: TGTGCCAGCAGTTTAGGGTCCGTCTCTGGAAACACCATATATTTT.